This passage covers 26 T cell receptor beta chains from one sample sequenced in a study of kidney transplant recipient with SARS-CoV-2 infection. TCRdb processed the reads anew with MiXCR; each CDR3 protein has one entry. The top ten hold less than 8.5% of the sample, which has 200,000 to 300,000 distinct CDR3 sequences, around 28% seen once. This sample comprised a blood sample, obtained at baseline and between days 110 and 120 from a kidney transplant recipient. The receptors here all came from a male patient between 25 and 39 years old who had COVID-19 and was a kidney transplant recipient. Part of the T cells may come from the graft donor.

This clonotype was detected ten times or more. The genes are TRBV9 and TRBJ2-7; 7 bases map to TRBD2. After removal of 0 bases from V and 4 bases from J, the junction contained 4 bases not matched to a gene. The CDR3 totals 14 residues. From germline, CDR1 is SGDLS and CDR2 YYNGEE. CDR3 nucleotides: TGTGCCAGCAGCGTAGGTCCCGGGGGGTACGAGCAGTACTTC. It translates to CASSVGPGGYEQYF.

In the case of this clonotype: A read error is possible here, since a much larger clone lies one base away. V usage is TRBV7-6 and J usage is TRBJ2-7; D ambiguous. CDR1 SGHVS and CDR2 FNYEAQ come from the germline V gene. The CDR3 spans 12 residues. Trimming took 5 bases from V and 9 from J, leaving 14 bases between them. Here the CDR3 reads CASSPRPYGQYF. In nucleotides, the CDR3 is TGTGCCAGCAGCCCGCGGCCCTATGGGCAGTACTTC.

This clonotype was detected only a few times. This rearrangement joins TRBV7-9 to TRBJ2-3, with TRBD2 as a possible D gene (6 bases). Germline V gene sequence: CDR1 SEHNR, CDR2 FQNEAQ (reference sequence). CDR3 length equals 14 residues. Between the trimmed V and J ends, which lost 5 bases and 8 bases, there was a span of 17 bases. For the CDR3, the DNA is TGTGCCAGCAGCCCCCTAGGCGGGGAGGCTACGCAGTATTTT. Translating gives CASSPLGGEATQYF. Looking up the rest from reference TRBV7-9 and TRBJ2-3 gives the full variable domain: DTGVSQNPRHKITKRGQNVTFRCDPISEHNRLYWYRQTLGQGPEFLTYFQNEAQLEKSRLLSDRFSAERPKGSFSTLEIQRTEQGDSAMYLCASSPLGGEATQYFGPGTRLTVL.

This clonotype was counted many times. The chain combines TRBV9 with TRBJ2-7; possibly TRBD1 or TRBD2 for D (5 bases each). The CDR3 consists of 14 residues. The germline V gene encodes CDR1 SGDLS and CDR2 YYNGEE. V lost 0 bases and J 3 bases, leaving 10 bases between the germline ends. CDR3 amino acids: CASSVAWDDYEQYF. The CDR3 coding sequence is TGTGCCAGCAGCGTAGCATGGGACGACTACGAGCAGTACTTC.

Remarks on this clonotype: Being one base from a much bigger clone, this may be a read error. The chain couples TRBV30 to TRBJ2-7; D is possibly TRBD1 or TRBD2 (5 bases each). Germline V lookup: CDR1 GTSNPN, CDR2 SVGIG (reference sequence). Trimming removed 0 bases from V and 4 bases from J, with 25 bases in between. The CDR3 covers 18 residues. The chain's CDR3 is CAWSVPPGRGRRSYEQYF. The CDR3 nucleotides are TGTGCCTGGAGTGTACCACCTGGCCGGGGCAGGAGGTCGTACGAGCAGTACTTC.

This clonotype was seen ten or more times. V and J are TRBV7-9 and TRBJ1-2; D unclear. CDR1 is SEHNR and CDR2 is FQNEAQ in the germline V gene (reference sequence). Trimming shortened V by 5 bases and J by 4 bases, and 23 bases separated the two germline ends. This CDR3 is built from 17 residues. The CDR3 loop is CASSANTYHGKTYGYTF. DNA of the CDR3: TGTGCCAGCAGCGCAAATACATACCATGGAAAGACCTATGGCTACACCTTC.

At least ten counts were recorded for this clonotype. The V and J genes are TRBV4-2 and TRBJ2-7; maybe TRBD2 (7 bases). The CDR3 sequence is 14 residues long. Between the trimmed V and J ends, which lost 1 base and 4 bases, there was a span of 11 bases. Germline V CDR1 and CDR2: LGHNA, YNFKEQ. CDR3 nucleotide sequence: TGTGCCAGCAGCCAAGGGGGGGGGGCTTACGAGCAGTACTTC. Translation gives CASSQGGGAYEQYF.

About this clonotype itself: A much larger clone differs from this one at a single base, so this may be a read error. The chain has TRBV7-6 and TRBJ1-2; D not resolved. V lost 5 bases and J lost 4, with 23 bases in between. Germline CDR1 is SGHVS and CDR2 is FNYEAQ. This CDR3 is built from 17 residues. In DNA form, the CDR3 reads TGTGCCAGCAGCGTCGCCCCTAAGTGCCGAAGGACCTATGGCTACACCTTC. Its protein product is CASSVAPKCRRTYGYTF. Looking up the rest from reference TRBV7-6 and TRBJ1-2 gives the full variable domain: GAGVSQSPRYKVTKRGQDVALRCDPISGHVSLYWYRQALGQGPEFLTYFNYEAQQDKSGLPNDRFSAERPEGSISTLTIQRTEQRDSAMYRCASSVAPKCRRTYGYTFGSGTRLTVV.

This clonotype appeared a few times. The chain links TRBV7-3 to TRBJ2-2; D remains unclear. The length of the CDR3 is 14 residues. The V end was cut by 2 bases, the J end by 2 bases, with 6 bases between. Germline assignment: CDR1 SGHTA and CDR2 FQGTGA. The CDR3 region has the DNA TGTGCCAGCAGCTTAGGCACAAACACCGGGGAGCTGTTTTTT. It codes for CASSLGTNTGELFF.

To note about this clonotype: One base away lies a much larger clone, so this may be a sequencing read error. The V and J genes are TRBV7-2 and TRBJ1-1; a possible D gene is TRBD1 (5 bases). CDR3 length equals 13 residues. Germline-derived CDR1 and CDR2 are SGHTA and FQGNSA. CDR3 protein: CAGSLRDGAEAFF. For the CDR3, the DNA is TGTGCCGGCAGCTTGAGGGACGGGGCTGAAGCTTTCTTT.

This clonotype was counted ten times or more. This chain links TRBV25-1 with TRBJ1-1, with 8 bases lining up with TRBD1. The CDR3 is made up of 18 amino acids. Per germline, CDR1 MGHDK and CDR2 SYGVNS. V was clipped by 1 base and J by 1 base; unmatched bases: 11. The CDR3 protein is CASSELGAVRGPNTEAFF. The CDR3 DNA reads as TGTGCCAGCAGTGAATTAGGGGCCGTCAGGGGGCCGAACACTGAAGCTTTCTTT.

There are many counts of this clonotype. In DNA form, the CDR3 reads TGTGCCTGGAGTGCCCCCTCCGGGAGCGCCTACGAGCAGTACTTC. Translation gives CAWSAPSGSAYEQYF. The chain joins TRBV30 to TRBJ2-7; possibly TRBD2 for D (6 bases). In germline, CDR1 is GTSNPN, CDR2 SVGIG (reference sequence). This CDR3 has 15 amino acids. Deletions cut 1 base from V and 2 bases from J, with 15 bases between.

This clonotype came up many times. V usage is TRBV18 and J usage is TRBJ2-2; 7 bases map to TRBD1. This CDR3 contains 17 residues. Germline values: CDR1 KGHSH, CDR2 LQKENI. V was clipped by 4 bases and J by 0 bases; unmatched bases: 8. CDR3 amino acids: CASSQQGKRANTGELFF. CDR3 nucleotides: TGTGCCAGCTCACAACAGGGGAAACGCGCGAACACCGGGGAGCTGTTTTTT. The variable domain in full, with the rest retrieved from reference TRBV18 and TRBJ2-2, is NAGVMQNPRHLVRRRGQEARLRCSPMKGHSHVYWYRQLPEEGLKFMVYLQKENIIDESGMPKERFSAEFPKEGPSILRIQQVVRGDSAAYFCASSQQGKRANTGELFFGEGSRLTVL.

This clonotype was seen repeatedly, ten times or more. The J gene is TRBJ2-7, the V gene TRBV28; possible D gene TRBD2, 5 bases. CDR3 size: 15 residues. Per germline, CDR1 MDHEN and CDR2 SYDVKM. The V end was cut by 6 bases, the J end by 6 bases, with 21 bases between. This CDR3 reads CASSMKTTRRSEQYF. CDR3 sequence (DNA): TGTGCCAGCAGCATGAAGACTACCCGCAGAAGCGAGCAGTACTTC.

A note on this clonotype: Being one base from a much bigger clone, this may be a read error. The chain couples TRBV12-5 to TRBJ1-2; a possible D gene is TRBD1 (5 bases). The CDR3 has 17 residues. Germline V lookup: CDR1 LGHNT, CDR2 FRNRAP. The CDR3 spells CTSGGHYLQGKTYGYTF. The DNA for the CDR3 is TGTACTAGTGGTGGGCATTATTTGCAGGGAAAGACCTATGGCTACACCTTC.

Comments on this clonotype: One base away lies a much larger clone, so this may be a sequencing read error. The chain uses TRBV14 and TRBJ2-7; D ambiguous. Germline CDR1 is SGHDN and CDR2 is FVKESK. The ends were cut back, 4 bases at V and 0 bases at J, with 13 bases in the middle. The CDR3 sequence is 15 residues long. In DNA form, the CDR3 reads TGTGCCAGCAGCCCCACTGCAGCTACCTCCTACGAGCAGTACTTC. Protein sequence: CASSPTAATSYEQYF.

This clonotype was picked up many times. The chain combines TRBV27 with TRBJ2-7; 8 bases are shared with TRBD2. Germline lookup yields CDR1 MNHEY and CDR2 SMNVEV (reference sequence). The CDR3 length is 15 residues. Trimming cost V 5 bases and J 5 bases; bases outside gene matches: 11. The CDR3 nucleotides read TGTGCCAGCAGTGCCCGTTCGGGAGGGAGGCACGAGCAGTACTTC. Translating it yields CASSARSGGRHEQYF.

Ten or more counts support this clonotype. The rearrangement links TRBV25-1 to TRBJ1-2; D ambiguous. The CDR3 is 17 residues long. In germline, CDR1 is MGHDK, CDR2 SYGVNS. Trimming stripped 4 bases from V and 4 bases from J, with 22 bases between. The CDR3 is CASSGEGELGKTYGYTF. The CDR3 DNA is TGTGCCAGCAGTGGAGAGGGAGAACTGGGAAAGACCTATGGCTACACCTTC.

This clonotype was recorded at least ten times. The chain has TRBV5-6 and TRBJ1-5; possible D gene TRBD1, 6 bases. Trimming took off 3 bases at V and 4 bases at J, with 8 bases between the two ends. Per germline, CDR1 SGHDT and CDR2 YYEEEE. CDR3 size: 13 residues. The DNA of the CDR3 is TGTGCCAGCAGCTCAGGGGTGAATCAGCCCCAGCATTTT. The encoded protein is CASSSGVNQPQHF.

About this clonotype: A much larger clone lies a single base off, so this may be a read error. The genes are TRBV7-6 and TRBJ2-3, with 9 bases that match TRBD2. The CDR3 is 16 amino acids. Germline lookup yields CDR1 SGHVS and CDR2 FNYEAQ. The DNA of the CDR3 is TGTGCCAGCAGCTTAGGGACTAGCGAAAGCACAGATCCGCAGTATTTT. This encodes CASSLGTSESTDPQYF.

This clonotype showed up many times. The chain is built from TRBV7-9 and TRBJ2-7; tentative D call: TRBD1 (5 bases). From germline, CDR1 is SEHNR and CDR2 FQNEAQ (reference sequence). This CDR3 contains 13 residues. The V and J ends lost 5 bases and 2 bases respectively, with 10 bases between them. CDR3 DNA sequence: TGTGCCAGCAGCAAAACGACAGCCTACGAGCAGTACTTC. Translating it yields CASSKTTAYEQYF.

This clonotype showed up many times. The V gene is TRBV3-1, the J gene TRBJ1-1; no clear D. Germline-derived CDR1 and CDR2 are LGHDT and YNNKEL (reference sequence). The V gene lost 3 bases and the J gene lost 3 bases, with 11 bases spanning the gap. The CDR3 has 14 amino acids. CDR3 in amino acids: CASSHQLMDTEAFF. CDR3 coding DNA: TGTGCCAGCAGCCACCAGTTGATGGACACTGAAGCTTTCTTT.

The chain uses TRBV11-2 and TRBJ2-1; weak D call: TRBD1 (5 bases). Trimming took off 1 base at V and 8 bases at J, with 15 bases between the two ends. The CDR3 is 15 residues long. The germline V gene has CDR1 SGHAT and CDR2 FQNNGV. The CDR3, as DNA: TGTGCCAGCAGCTTAGGGGGCAGGGTTGAGGATGAGCAGTTCTTC. This sequence encodes CASSLGGRVEDEQFF. The whole variable domain, filled in from reference TRBV11-2 and TRBJ2-1, reads EAGVAQSPRYKIIEKRQSVAFWCNPISGHATLYWYQQILGQGPKLLIQFQNNGVVDDSQLPKDRFSAERLKGVDSTLKIQPAKLEDSAVYLCASSLGGRVEDEQFFGPGTRLTVL.

On this clonotype: The DNA is omitted, as the CDR3 cannot be located on it reliably, and the CDR3 follows TCRdb's listing. The V call is TRBV7-5, the J call TRBJ1-2. TRBV7-5 corresponds to a pseudogene. The CDR3 region is 19 residues in length, termini included. CDR3 sequence reads: CISVPERIIEVGKTYGCTF.

This clonotype was seen repeatedly, ten times or more. CDR3 sequence reads: CASSFRANSPLHF. CDR3 nucleotides: TGTGCCAGCAGCTTCAGGGCGAATTCACCCCTCCACTTT. This chain uses TRBV7-9 with TRBJ1-6, with a weak D call TRBD1 (5 bases). Trimming left V 3 bases short and J 7 bases short, with 7 bases between. CDR3 length: 13 residues. Germline-derived CDR1 and CDR2 are SEHNR and FQNEAQ (reference sequence).

This clonotype occurred many times. This chain links TRBV12-5 with TRBJ1-1; no firm D call. Germline assignment: CDR1 LGHNT and CDR2 FRNRAP. The CDR3 loop spans 11 amino acids. V was clipped by 5 bases and J by 0 bases, with 1 base between them. The CDR3 region has the DNA TGTGCTAGTGGTCTGAACACTGAAGCTTTCTTT. This gives the protein CASGLNTEAFF.